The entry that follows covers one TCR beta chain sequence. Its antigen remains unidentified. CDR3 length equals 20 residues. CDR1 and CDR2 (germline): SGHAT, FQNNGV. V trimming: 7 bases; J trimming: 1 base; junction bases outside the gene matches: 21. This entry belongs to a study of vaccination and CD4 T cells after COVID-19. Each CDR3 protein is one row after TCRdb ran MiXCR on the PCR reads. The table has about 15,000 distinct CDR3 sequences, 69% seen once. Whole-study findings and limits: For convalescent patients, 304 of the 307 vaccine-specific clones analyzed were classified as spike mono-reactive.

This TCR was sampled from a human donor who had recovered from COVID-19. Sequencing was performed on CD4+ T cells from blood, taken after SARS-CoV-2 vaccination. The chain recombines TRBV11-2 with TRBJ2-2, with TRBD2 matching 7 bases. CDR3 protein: CASTASPIPIREVNTGELFF. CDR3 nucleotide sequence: TGTGCCAGCACCGCATCCCCGATCCCAATCCGGGAGGTGAACACCGGGGAGCTGTTTTTT.